This is a list of T cell receptor beta chains from one sample in a study of blood T cells in healthy people across ages. TCRdb independently ran MiXCR on the 5' RACE reads; one entry per CDR3 protein. The sample consists of 790,000 or so distinct CDR3 sequences, just over 55% of them appearing once. The specimen sequenced was blood. The source is a man aged 40-49 years in good health. Both conserved end residues are trimmed from each CDR3. Fields, in order: J gene, clone size, V gene, CDR3 protein. Clone size appears in some rows only: once, few, many, or a class for an expanded clone.

j_call: TRBJ2-3
clone_size: -
v_call: TRBV28
cdr3_aa: ASSPLFRRKGTETDTQY

j_call: TRBJ1-6
clone_size: -
v_call: TRBV25-1
cdr3_aa: ASSPDSNNSPLH

j_call: TRBJ1-2
clone_size: few
v_call: TRBV9
cdr3_aa: ASSAYTGCGYT

j_call: TRBJ1-1
clone_size: -
v_call: TRBV29-1
cdr3_aa: SVGRGVSRNTEAF

j_call: TRBJ2-3
clone_size: -
v_call: TRBV29-1
cdr3_aa: SVEGELADTDTQY

j_call: TRBJ2-5
clone_size: once
v_call: TRBV9
cdr3_aa: ASSVALVETQY

j_call: TRBJ2-5
clone_size: -
v_call: TRBV6-5
cdr3_aa: ASTIKRGATQY

j_call: TRBJ2-5
clone_size: few
v_call: TRBV15
cdr3_aa: ATSGVQETQY

j_call: TRBJ2-5
clone_size: -
v_call: TRBV29-1
cdr3_aa: SVAQMYQETQY

j_call: TRBJ2-7
clone_size: -
v_call: TRBV12-3/TRBV12-4
cdr3_aa: ASSPSGRGYEQY

j_call: TRBJ2-1
clone_size: few
v_call: TRBV6-6
cdr3_aa: ASSYSNSGGSYNEQF

j_call: TRBJ2-1
clone_size: -
v_call: TRBV20-1
cdr3_aa: SASRAVLPSHNEQF

j_call: TRBJ1-2
clone_size: -
v_call: TRBV29-1
cdr3_aa: SVGENYGYT

j_call: TRBJ1-4
clone_size: once
v_call: TRBV7-9
cdr3_aa: ASAALTGATNEKLF

j_call: TRBJ1-5
clone_size: few
v_call: TRBV7-9
cdr3_aa: ASSLRPYQPQH

j_call: TRBJ1-6
clone_size: -
v_call: TRBV20-1
cdr3_aa: SATRGANSPLH

j_call: TRBJ1-5
clone_size: -
v_call: TRBV13
cdr3_aa: ASSLDRDGNQPQH

j_call: TRBJ2-1
clone_size: -
v_call: TRBV7-9
cdr3_aa: ASRLGAEQF

j_call: TRBJ2-2
clone_size: -
v_call: TRBV7-9
cdr3_aa: ASSAEGSGELF

j_call: TRBJ2-3
clone_size: -
v_call: TRBV14
cdr3_aa: ASSQDWSRDTQY

j_call: TRBJ1-1
clone_size: -
v_call: TRBV5-1
cdr3_aa: ASSTRTVNTEAF

j_call: TRBJ1-6
clone_size: -
v_call: TRBV7-2
cdr3_aa: ASTPAAYNSPLH

j_call: TRBJ1-6
clone_size: -
v_call: TRBV25-1
cdr3_aa: ASSDLAGDRSPLH

j_call: TRBJ2-3
clone_size: -
v_call: TRBV29-1
cdr3_aa: SVGGSVKGDTDTQY

j_call: TRBJ2-3
clone_size: few
v_call: TRBV4-2
cdr3_aa: ASSQGASVDRAPSAADTQY

j_call: TRBJ2-4
clone_size: -
v_call: TRBV9
cdr3_aa: ASSVDPGQSNIQY

j_call: TRBJ2-7
clone_size: -
v_call: TRBV14
cdr3_aa: ASSRSLGTGSYEQY

j_call: TRBJ2-1
clone_size: -
v_call: TRBV3-1
cdr3_aa: ASSHLAGGLNEQF

j_call: TRBJ1-1
clone_size: once
v_call: TRBV24-1
cdr3_aa: ATSENGRRGAF

j_call: TRBJ2-3
clone_size: -
v_call: TRBV20-1
cdr3_aa: SGGLAGGTDTQY

j_call: TRBJ1-4
clone_size: few
v_call: TRBV28
cdr3_aa: ASSLGQGAREKLF

j_call: TRBJ2-5
clone_size: -
v_call: TRBV11-2
cdr3_aa: ASSAVFRGDEQY

j_call: TRBJ1-6
clone_size: -
v_call: TRBV12-3/TRBV12-4
cdr3_aa: ASSLGFPNSPLH

j_call: -
clone_size: -
v_call: TRBV20-1
cdr3_aa: GARGDLAGYEQY

j_call: TRBJ2-7
clone_size: -
v_call: TRBV29-1
cdr3_aa: SVEERQAQTYEQY

j_call: TRBJ1-2
clone_size: -
v_call: TRBV20-1
cdr3_aa: SASRRPYGYT

j_call: TRBJ1-1
clone_size: -
v_call: TRBV4-3
cdr3_aa: ASSQDGGGSEAF

j_call: TRBJ2-7
clone_size: -
v_call: TRBV18
cdr3_aa: ASALNPQERRY

j_call: TRBJ1-2
clone_size: few
v_call: TRBV9
cdr3_aa: ASSVARAGGDYGYT

j_call: TRBJ2-5
clone_size: -
v_call: TRBV25-1
cdr3_aa: ASSYSTGEETKY

j_call: TRBJ1-5
clone_size: -
v_call: TRBV6-1
cdr3_aa: ASRHGQGAHQPQH

j_call: TRBJ1-4
clone_size: few
v_call: TRBV28
cdr3_aa: ASSVTVTGKEKLF

j_call: TRBJ1-5
clone_size: once
v_call: TRBV15
cdr3_aa: ATSKGDYSNQPQH

j_call: TRBJ2-3
clone_size: -
v_call: TRBV4-2
cdr3_aa: ASSQGLRGKPSSTDTQY

j_call: TRBJ2-7
clone_size: few
v_call: TRBV10-3
cdr3_aa: AISDGGNSDEQY

j_call: TRBJ1-2
clone_size: -
v_call: TRBV30
cdr3_aa: AWSVTRGYYGYT

j_call: TRBJ1-1
clone_size: -
v_call: TRBV11-1
cdr3_aa: ASGVGTTDQYTEAF

j_call: TRBJ1-5
clone_size: -
v_call: TRBV10-3
cdr3_aa: AISVVENQPQH

j_call: TRBJ2-3
clone_size: -
v_call: TRBV11-1
cdr3_aa: ASSPGTGLGTDTQY

j_call: TRBJ2-5
clone_size: many
v_call: TRBV3-1
cdr3_aa: ASSQVQSETQY

j_call: TRBJ1-6
clone_size: few
v_call: TRBV15
cdr3_aa: ATSSGNRSPLH

j_call: TRBJ2-5
clone_size: once
v_call: TRBV21-1
cdr3_aa: ASSKAGNRGKQY

j_call: TRBJ1-6
clone_size: few
v_call: TRBV28
cdr3_aa: ASSLLDPLSPLH

j_call: TRBJ2-5
clone_size: -
v_call: TRBV7-6
cdr3_aa: ASSLALQGYQETQY

j_call: TRBJ1-1
clone_size: once
v_call: TRBV27
cdr3_aa: ASSLSVALLRGGTF

j_call: TRBJ2-4
clone_size: -
v_call: TRBV5-1
cdr3_aa: ASSLGFQGSENIQY

j_call: TRBJ2-7
clone_size: -
v_call: TRBV4-3
cdr3_aa: ASSQEFPDRGYTYEQY

j_call: TRBJ2-5
clone_size: few
v_call: TRBV2
cdr3_aa: ASRTSGNVETQY

j_call: TRBJ1-2
clone_size: -
v_call: TRBV9
cdr3_aa: ASSVDSGTNYGYT

j_call: TRBJ2-1
clone_size: -
v_call: TRBV6-2/TRBV6-3
cdr3_aa: ASSTDRHNEQF